This T cell receptor (beta chain) is from a study of vaccination and CD4 T cells after COVID-19. TCRdb called the PCR reads again in MiXCR, with one record for every CDR3 protein. The sample includes some 40,000 distinct CDR3 sequences, under 45% of them seen just once. Time point specified: late sampling 161 to 241 days after vaccination in three convalescent patients. This CDR3 is 16 amino acids long. Trimming took off 5 bases at V and 2 bases at J, with 18 bases between the two ends. CDR1 and CDR2 (germline): SEHNR, FQNEAQ (reference sequence). This TCR was recovered from a human donor who had recovered from COVID-19. This sample comprised CD4+ T cells from blood, obtained about 7 months after SARS-CoV-2 vaccination. The chain recombines TRBV7-9 with TRBJ2-5, with D possibly matching TRBD2 (5 bases). CDR3 loop: CASSHHGVSAQETQYF. In nucleotides, the CDR3 is TGTGCCAGCAGCCACCACGGGGTTAGCGCACAAGAGACCCAGTACTTC.